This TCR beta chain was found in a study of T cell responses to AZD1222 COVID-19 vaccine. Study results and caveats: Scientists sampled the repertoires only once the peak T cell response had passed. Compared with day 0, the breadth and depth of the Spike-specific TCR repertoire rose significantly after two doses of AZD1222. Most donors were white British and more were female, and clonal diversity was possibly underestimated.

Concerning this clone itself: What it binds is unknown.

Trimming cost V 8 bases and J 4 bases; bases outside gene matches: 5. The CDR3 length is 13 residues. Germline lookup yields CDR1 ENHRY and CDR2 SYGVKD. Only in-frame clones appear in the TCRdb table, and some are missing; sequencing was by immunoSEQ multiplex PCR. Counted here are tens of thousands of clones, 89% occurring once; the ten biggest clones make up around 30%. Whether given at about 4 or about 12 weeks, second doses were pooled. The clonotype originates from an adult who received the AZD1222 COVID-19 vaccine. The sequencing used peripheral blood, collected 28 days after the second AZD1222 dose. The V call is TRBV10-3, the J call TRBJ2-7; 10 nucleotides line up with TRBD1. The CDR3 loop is CAISGQGGYEQYF. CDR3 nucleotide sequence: TGTGCCATCTCCGGACAGGGGGGGTACGAGCAGTACTTC.